Reported below is one TCR beta chain. In this sample, this clonotype turned up many times. There is no known antigen for this receptor. Nothing much larger sits one base from this clone, and base qualities are not available. Hyperthyroidism patients were aged 18 to 65 years and newly diagnosed, with disease duration of less than 2 months. Any patient with an uncontrolled infection, another autoimmune disease, pregnancy or lactation was excluded. Clinical symptoms, serum thyroxine and TRAb, thyroid ultrasound, and orbital computed tomography formed the basis for the diagnoses. Blood from progressor patients was collected at the time of first diagnosis with hyperthyroidism, before any ophthalmopathy symptoms had appeared. PBMCs were isolated from approximately 10 ml of fresh peripheral blood by Ficoll-Paque density gradient centrifugation. Progressor patients were defined as those initially diagnosed with Graves' hyperthyroidism in whom ophthalmopathy developed during follow-up. Total RNA was extracted using Trizol reagent, and RNA quality was assessed on an Agilent 2100 Bioanalyzer.

This sample is part of a study of T cells in Graves' hyperthyroidism and ophthalmopathy (dated by TCRdb to the late 2010s). Notes on the research overall: Peripheral blood samples were taken at the time of initial diagnosis, prior to any treatment. To identify distinguishing TCR V-J signatures, a discovery cohort of 100 patients was used, comprising approximately 40 with Graves' ophthalmopathy and approximately 57 with stable Graves' hyperthyroidism. Prospective prediction of ophthalmopathy was tested in an independent validation cohort consisting of some 20 hyperthyroidism patients and more than 15 patients who later progressed to ophthalmopathy. The 85 to 100 discovery patients were randomly split 7:3 into training and test sets. Thyroid tissue and blood T-cell repertoires from six Graves' hyperthyroidism patients were also compared in the study. Following sampling, methimazole starting at 30 mg daily was given to hyperthyroidism patients, and high-dose intravenous methylprednisolone was given to ophthalmopathy patients. TCR Vbeta CDR3 sequencing of approximately 140 peripheral blood samples (under 45 ophthalmopathy, about 75 hyperthyroidism and some 17 progressor patients) is reported in the paper.

CDR1 and CDR2 (MNHEY, SMNVEV) derive from the germline V gene (reference sequence). The CDR3 covers 16 residues, taking in both the cysteine and the phenylalanine. Only the CDR3 DNA is retained, 48 bases long and in frame from the first base. The junction shows trimming of 7 bases on V and 2 bases on J, plus 19 bases between the germline ends. The TCR beta CDR3 regions were amplified from the RNA transcripts. For the first round of RT-PCR on the TCR CDR3, the HTBI primer set was used together with the Qiagen OneStep RT-PCR kit. Libraries were constructed in a second round of multiplex PCR, after which size selection and purification were carried out. Paired-end sequencing of the libraries was performed with 100 bp reads on an Illumina HiSeq2000. In the source study's methods: SOAPnuke was used to process the raw data, with reads discarded if the reads contained adapters or uncalled bases, had a mean Phred below 15, or lacked an exact constant-primer or identifier match. COPE v1.2.5 was used to merge high-quality paired reads, and clonotypes were defined as unique nucleotide sequences. MiTCR v1.1 was used to align clonotypes to the IMGT TRBV, TRBD and TRBJ reference segments. Only V-J combinations with frequency above 0.0001, covering 99% to 99.2% of repertoires, were analysed. The TCS score was defined as the ratio of F50 (clonal expansion) to E x V (chaos), calculated using BLOSUM62-based TCRdist between CDR3 peptides within each V-J. Welch's t-statistics and random forest reduced around 550 V-J features to roughly 13, which were used in a naive Bayes classifier (R e1071). The public sequencing data were trimmed at Q25 with fastp and processed into clonotypes with MiXCR by TCRdb, which kept only in-frame beta chains. Every distinct CDR3 protein forms one entry, paired with its most common genes and DNA. In this record, the V and J calls reflect TCRdb's handling and not the investigators' own analysis. The sample contains under 450,000 distinct CDR3 sequences, approximately 17% of them found a single time. The ten largest account for almost 35% of the sample.

Points the paper makes about the study in general: During validation, the model predicted progression to ophthalmopathy a median of approximately six months ahead of onset, with approximately 71% sensitivity and under 85% specificity. Most expanded thyroid clonotypes (frequency above 0.001) were also detected in blood, a finding suggesting that blood repertoires may reflect thyroid immune responses. A 13 V-J signature model separated ophthalmopathy from stable hyperthyroidism, with approximately 86% sensitivity and 81.08% specificity in cross-validation and 80%/75% in testing. Sample size was not statistically predetermined, and blinding of investigators to group allocation was not performed.

Recombination joined TRBV27 with TRBJ2-3; a weak D assignment points to TRBD2 (6 bases agree). This TCR came from a woman aged 30 to 39 with Graves' hyperthyroidism that later progressed to Graves' ophthalmopathy. Sequencing input: blood. The CDR3 protein is CASKRDSHLPTDTQYF. The base sequence is TGTGCCAGCAAAAGGGACTCGCACTTACCCACAGATACGCAGTATTTT.